This T cell receptor (beta chain) was profiled in a study of post-analysis software for immune sequencing data. Study background: As for disease course, relapsing-remitting, secondary progressive and progressive-relapsing multiple sclerosis were all included. Study observations and caveats: Four or five TRBV segments (TRBV5-6, TRBV5-1 and TRBV20-1 among them) occurred more frequently in patients than in controls. People with multiple sclerosis had a significantly lower normalized Chao1 diversity than controls did.

The CDR3 loop spans 12 amino acids. Deletions cut 6 bases from V and 5 bases from J, with 9 bases between. Per the germline V gene, CDR1 is SNHLY and CDR2 is FYNNEI. Unique-molecular-identifier-tagged TCR beta cDNA libraries were used. Researchers reported a few hundred thousand cDNA molecules coming from approximately 1 to 10 million T cells. TCRdb redid the calling of the PCR reads with MiXCR, one entry per CDR3 protein. Among roughly 800,000 distinct CDR3 sequences listed, roughly 58% were seen once. About this clonotype itself: Its specificity is not known.

The rearrangement uses TRBV2 and TRBJ2-3; D unclear. Sequencing input: blood. This receptor was obtained from a girl aged 10-17 years with multiple sclerosis. This CDR3 reads CASRSFRDTQYF. The CDR3, as DNA: TGTGCCAGCAGATCATTCCGAGATACGCAGTATTTT.